This paragraph covers one T cell receptor beta chain sequence. Assay used: immunoSEQ multiplex PCR; TCRdb lists only in-frame clones, some missing. The sample includes roughly 20,000 clones, approximately 92% of them seen just once. CDR1 is MNHEY, CDR2 SVGAGI, per germline. V gave up 7 bases and J gave up 4 bases, with 19 bases separating them. The CDR3 is made up of 15 amino acids. This specimen comes from a study of blood T cell repertoires in COVID-19. For the study at large: COVID-19 samples collected from the United States, Italy and Spain covered acute and convalescent phases.

V gene TRBV6-5 combines with J gene TRBJ1-2; a possible D gene is TRBD1 (6 bases). The specimen was peripheral blood. The origin of this receptor is a man in his 70s with active COVID-19. CDR3 sequence (DNA): TGTGCCAGCATTCGGGACAACCTCAGGGGCTATGGCTACACCTTC. This encodes CASIRDNLRGYGYTF.